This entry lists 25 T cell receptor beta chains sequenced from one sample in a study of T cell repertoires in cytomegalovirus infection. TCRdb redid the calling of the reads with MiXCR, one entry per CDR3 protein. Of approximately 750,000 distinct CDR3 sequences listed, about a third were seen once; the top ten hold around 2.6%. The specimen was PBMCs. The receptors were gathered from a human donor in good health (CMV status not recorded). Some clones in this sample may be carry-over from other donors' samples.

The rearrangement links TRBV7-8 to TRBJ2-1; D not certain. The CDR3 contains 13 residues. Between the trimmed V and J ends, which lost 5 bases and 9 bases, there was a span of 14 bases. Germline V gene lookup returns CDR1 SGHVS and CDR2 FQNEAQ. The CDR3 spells CASSNSSLGEQFF. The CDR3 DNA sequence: TGTGCCAGCAGCAACAGTAGCCTGGGTGAGCAGTTCTTC.

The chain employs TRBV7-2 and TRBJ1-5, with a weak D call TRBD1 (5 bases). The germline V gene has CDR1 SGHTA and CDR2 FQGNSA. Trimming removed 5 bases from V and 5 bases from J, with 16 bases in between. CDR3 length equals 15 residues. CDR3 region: CASSPGGDAYQPQHF. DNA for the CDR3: TGTGCCAGCAGCCCGGGAGGGGACGCCTATCAGCCCCAGCATTTT.

CDR3 DNA sequence: TGTGCCAGCGCGGCCTTATCGGGAGGTGAGCAGTACTTC. Residues: CASAALSGGEQYF. The genes are TRBV19 and TRBJ2-7, with 7 nucleotides matching TRBD2. The germline CDR1 and CDR2 sequences are LNHDA and SQIVND (reference sequence). The V segment lost 9 bases and the J segment 7 bases; nucleotides outside the gene matches: 12. There are 13 residues in the CDR3.

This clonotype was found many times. The CDR3 region has the DNA TGTGCCAGCAGCCCAAACCGGGGCGGTAATCAGCCCCAGCATTTT. Its translation is CASSPNRGGNQPQHF. The chain is built from TRBV7-8 and TRBJ1-5; tentatively, D is TRBD1 (5 bases). This CDR3 has 15 amino acids. Germline V gene lookup returns CDR1 SGHVS and CDR2 FQNEAQ. Trimming pared 5 bases from V and 4 bases from J, leaving 15 bases between.

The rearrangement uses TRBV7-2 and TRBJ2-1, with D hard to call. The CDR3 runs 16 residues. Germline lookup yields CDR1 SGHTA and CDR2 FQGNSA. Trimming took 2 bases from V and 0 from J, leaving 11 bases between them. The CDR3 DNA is TGTGCCAGCAGCTTAACCGGGCAGAGCTCCTACAATGAGCAGTTCTTC. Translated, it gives CASSLTGQSSYNEQFF.

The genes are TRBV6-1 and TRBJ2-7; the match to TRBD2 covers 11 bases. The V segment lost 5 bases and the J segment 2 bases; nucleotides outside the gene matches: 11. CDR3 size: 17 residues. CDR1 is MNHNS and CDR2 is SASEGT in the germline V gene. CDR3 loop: CASSLSPSGRSTYEQYF. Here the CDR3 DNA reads TGTGCCAGCAGTTTGTCACCTAGCGGGAGGAGTACCTACGAGCAGTACTTC.

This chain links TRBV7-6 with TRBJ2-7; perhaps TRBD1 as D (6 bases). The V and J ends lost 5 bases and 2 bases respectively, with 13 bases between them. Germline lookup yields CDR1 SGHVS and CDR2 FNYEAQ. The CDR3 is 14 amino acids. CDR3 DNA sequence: TGTGCCAGCAGCCCAGGGGCAGGAACCTACGAGCAGTACTTC. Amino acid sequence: CASSPGAGTYEQYF.

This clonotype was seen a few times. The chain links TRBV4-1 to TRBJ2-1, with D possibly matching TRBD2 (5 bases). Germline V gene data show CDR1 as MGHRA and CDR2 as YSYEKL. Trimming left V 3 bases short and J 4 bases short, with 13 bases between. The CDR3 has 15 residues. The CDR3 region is CASSHLDSPYNEQFF. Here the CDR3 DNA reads TGCGCCAGCAGCCACCTGGACTCCCCATACAATGAGCAGTTCTTC.

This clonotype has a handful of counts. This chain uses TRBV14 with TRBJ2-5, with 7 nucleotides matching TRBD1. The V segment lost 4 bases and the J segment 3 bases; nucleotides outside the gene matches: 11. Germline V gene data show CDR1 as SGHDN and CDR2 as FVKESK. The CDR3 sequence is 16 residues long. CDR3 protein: CASSPTGSGWEETQYF. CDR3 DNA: TGTGCCAGCAGCCCGACAGGGTCGGGTTGGGAAGAGACCCAGTACTTC.

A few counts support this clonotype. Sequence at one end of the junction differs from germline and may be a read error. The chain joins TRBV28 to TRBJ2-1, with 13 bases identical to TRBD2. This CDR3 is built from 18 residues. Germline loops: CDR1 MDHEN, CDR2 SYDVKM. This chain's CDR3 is CASSPQGLAGPSFNEQFF. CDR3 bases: TGTGCCAGCAGTCCACAGGGACTAGCGGGACCATCCTTCAATGAGCAGTTCTTC.

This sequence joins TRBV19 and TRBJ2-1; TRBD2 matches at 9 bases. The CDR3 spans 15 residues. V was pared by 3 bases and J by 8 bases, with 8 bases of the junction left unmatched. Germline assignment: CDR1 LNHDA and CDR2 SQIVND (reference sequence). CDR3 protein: CASSIWREGRHEQFF. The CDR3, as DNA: TGTGCCAGTAGTATTTGGCGGGAGGGCCGACATGAGCAGTTCTTC.

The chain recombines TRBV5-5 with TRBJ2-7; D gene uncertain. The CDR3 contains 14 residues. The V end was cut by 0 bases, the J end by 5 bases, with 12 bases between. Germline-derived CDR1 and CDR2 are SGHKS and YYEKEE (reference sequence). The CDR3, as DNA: TGTGCCAGCAGCTTGGAGGAAGAAACGAACGAGCAGTACTTC. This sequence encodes CASSLEEETNEQYF.

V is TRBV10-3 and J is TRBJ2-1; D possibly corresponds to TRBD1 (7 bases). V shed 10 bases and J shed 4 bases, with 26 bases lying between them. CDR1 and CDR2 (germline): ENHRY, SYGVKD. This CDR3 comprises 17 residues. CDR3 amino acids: CATAGPRPDRSYNEQFF. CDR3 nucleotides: TGTGCCACCGCGGGGCCCCGCCCGGACAGGAGTTACAATGAGCAGTTCTTC.

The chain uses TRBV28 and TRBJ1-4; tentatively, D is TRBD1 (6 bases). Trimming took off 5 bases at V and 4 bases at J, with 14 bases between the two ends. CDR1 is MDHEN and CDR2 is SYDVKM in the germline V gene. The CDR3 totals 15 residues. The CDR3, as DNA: TGTGCCAGCAGTATGACAGGCGGAGGTAATGAAAAACTGTTTTTT. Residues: CASSMTGGGNEKLFF.

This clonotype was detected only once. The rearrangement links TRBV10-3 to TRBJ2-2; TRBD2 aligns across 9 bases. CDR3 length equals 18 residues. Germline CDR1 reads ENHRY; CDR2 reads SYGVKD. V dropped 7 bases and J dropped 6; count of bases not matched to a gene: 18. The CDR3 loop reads CAIKPTPGTSLGPGELFF. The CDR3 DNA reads TGTGCCATCAAACCCACCCCCGGGACTAGCCTTGGTCCCGGGGAGCTGTTTTTT.

CDR3 coding DNA: TGTGCCAGCAGAGAAACCGGGACAAGTGAGCAGTACTTC. Protein sequence: CASRETGTSEQYF. The chain joins TRBV6-1 to TRBJ2-7, with a possible D match to TRBD1 (6 bases). Germline values: CDR1 MNHNS, CDR2 SASEGT. The CDR3 runs to 13 residues. V lost 6 bases and J lost 7, with 16 bases in between.

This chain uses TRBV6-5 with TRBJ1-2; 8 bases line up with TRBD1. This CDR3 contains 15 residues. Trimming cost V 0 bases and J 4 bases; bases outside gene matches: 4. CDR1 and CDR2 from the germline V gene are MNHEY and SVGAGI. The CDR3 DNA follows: TGTGCCAGCAGTTACTCCCCCGGACAGGGCTATGGCTACACCTTC. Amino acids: CASSYSPGQGYGYTF.

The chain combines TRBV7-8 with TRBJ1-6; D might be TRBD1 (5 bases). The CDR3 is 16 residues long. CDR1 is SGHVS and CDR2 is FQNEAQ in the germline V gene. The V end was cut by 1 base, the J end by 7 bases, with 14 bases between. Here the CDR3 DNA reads TGTGCCAGCAGCTTAGACCAACCTGGGGCGAATTCACCCCTCCACTTT. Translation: CASSLDQPGANSPLHF.

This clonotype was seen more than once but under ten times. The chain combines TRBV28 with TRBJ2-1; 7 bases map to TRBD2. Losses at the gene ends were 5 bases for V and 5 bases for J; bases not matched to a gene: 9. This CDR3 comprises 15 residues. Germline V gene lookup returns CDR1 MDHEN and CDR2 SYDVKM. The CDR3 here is CASSAAGTTNNEQFF. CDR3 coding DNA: TGTGCCAGCAGTGCCGCCGGGACTACGAACAATGAGCAGTTCTTC.

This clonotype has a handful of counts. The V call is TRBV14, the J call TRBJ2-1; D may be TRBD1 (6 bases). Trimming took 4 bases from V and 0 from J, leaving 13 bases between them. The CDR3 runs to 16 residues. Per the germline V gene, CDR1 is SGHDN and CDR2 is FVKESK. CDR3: CASSRLGDISYNEQFF. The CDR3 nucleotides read TGTGCCAGCAGCCGACTCGGGGACATCTCCTACAATGAGCAGTTCTTC.

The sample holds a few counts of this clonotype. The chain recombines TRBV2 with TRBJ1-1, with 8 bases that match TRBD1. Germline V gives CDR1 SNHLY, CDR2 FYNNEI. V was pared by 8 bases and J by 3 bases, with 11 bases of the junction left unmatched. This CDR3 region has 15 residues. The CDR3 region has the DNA TGTGCCAGCTCCCAGACAGGGGCGTTAGACACTGAAGCTTTCTTT. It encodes CASSQTGALDTEAFF. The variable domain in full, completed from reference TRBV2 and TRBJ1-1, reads EPEVTQTPSHQVTQMGQEVILRCVPISNHLYFYWYRQILGQKVEFLVSFYNNEISEKSEIFDDQFSVERPDGSNFTLKIRSTKLEDSAMYFCASSQTGALDTEAFFGQGTRLTVV.

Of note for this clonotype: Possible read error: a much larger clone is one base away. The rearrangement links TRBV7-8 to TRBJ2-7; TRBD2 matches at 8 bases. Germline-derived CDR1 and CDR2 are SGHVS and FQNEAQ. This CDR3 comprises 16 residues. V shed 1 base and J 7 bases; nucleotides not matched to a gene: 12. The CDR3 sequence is CASSLEGSGGREEQYF. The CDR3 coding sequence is TGTGCCAGCAGCTTAGAGGGAAGCGGGGGAAGGGAGGAGCAGTACTTC.

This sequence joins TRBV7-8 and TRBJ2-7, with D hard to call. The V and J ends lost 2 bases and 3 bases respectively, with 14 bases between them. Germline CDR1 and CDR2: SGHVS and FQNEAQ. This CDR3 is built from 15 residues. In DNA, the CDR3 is TGTGCCAGCAGCTTAAGGGTGGAGTACAACTACGAGCAGTACTTC. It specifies CASSLRVEYNYEQYF.

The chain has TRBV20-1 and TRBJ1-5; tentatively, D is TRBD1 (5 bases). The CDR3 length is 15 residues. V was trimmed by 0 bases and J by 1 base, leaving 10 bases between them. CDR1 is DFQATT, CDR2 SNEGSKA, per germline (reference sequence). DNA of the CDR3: TGCAGTGCTAGAGATTGGGGGACCAGCAATCAGCCCCAGCATTTT. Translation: CSARDWGTSNQPQHF.

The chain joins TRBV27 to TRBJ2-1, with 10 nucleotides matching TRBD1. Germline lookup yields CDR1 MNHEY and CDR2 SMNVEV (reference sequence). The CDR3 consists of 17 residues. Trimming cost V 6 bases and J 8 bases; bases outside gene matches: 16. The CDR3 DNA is TGTGCCAGCAGGTTTATAACCGGGACAGGGGTATTCTATGAGCAGTTCTTC. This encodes CASRFITGTGVFYEQFF.